This T cell receptor beta chain stems from a study of technical replicates of blood from a few donors. Using immunoSEQ multiplex PCR, the repertoire was profiled, and TCRdb retains in-frame clones only, with some absent. The sample shows roughly 68,000 clones, around 94% of them seen only once. V trimming: 0 bases; J trimming: 3 bases; junction bases outside the gene matches: 8. The CDR3 length is 17 residues. CDR1 SGDLS and CDR2 YYNGEE come from the germline V gene. The genes are TRBV9 and TRBJ1-4; 7 bases line up with TRBD1. The specimen was T cells isolated from PBMCs. This clonotype was sampled from a human donor in good health. The CDR3, as DNA: TGTGCCAGCAGCGTAGAGGGACCGGGACAGCCTAATGAAAAACTGTTTTTT. Translated, it gives CASSVEGPGQPNEKLFF.